One and the same sample provided the 19 T cell receptor beta chains below, sequenced in a study of tumor-infiltrating lymphocytes in primary liver carcinoma (dated by TCRdb to the late 2010s). The instrument was an Illumina HiSeq 2500. Starting from approximately 0.5 ug total RNA, TCRbeta-specific cDNA was produced by reverse transcription with a constant-region primer and ProtoScript II reverse transcriptase. The TCRbeta libraries were prepared through three rounds of nested multiplex PCR following a slightly modified ARM-PCR procedure. Each of the first two PCR rounds ran for approximately 10 cycles and used multiplex TRBV1-TRBV30 forward primers together with a Cbeta reverse primer. TCRdb trimmed public reads at Q25 via fastp, called clones via MiXCR and kept in-frame beta chains. Rows matching on CDR3 protein sequence are summarized as one entry with the most common DNA and genes. For this sample the table gives approximately 110,000 distinct CDR3 sequences, of which 64% were detected only once. The ten top clones hold 8.4% of the sample.

Without any cell sorting, total RNA and DNA were extracted together from 20-30 mg of bulk tissue using the AllPrep DNA/RNA mini kit. Sequencing input: liver tumor tissue from sampling region 3. The sample's cell subset or site label, in plain terms: tumor region T3, left-lateral pole. The receptors derive from a woman aged 60-75 years with primary liver carcinoma and hepatitis B virus infection.

V and J are TRBV29-1 and TRBJ1-1; D might be TRBD1 (6 bases). The germline V and J ends were trimmed by 7 bases and 7 bases, with 19 bases remaining between them. The CDR3 sequence is 13 residues long. CDR1 and CDR2 (germline): SQVTM, ANQGSEA. In DNA, the CDR3 is TGCAGCGGCAAACGGACAGTTGACATTGAAGCTTTCTTT. The encoded protein is CSGKRTVDIEAFF.

The sample holds many counts of this clonotype. The V call is TRBV5-1, the J call TRBJ2-6; D may be TRBD1 (6 bases). The CDR3 consists of 16 residues. The germline V and J ends were trimmed by 4 bases and 0 bases, with 11 bases remaining between them. The germline gives CDR1 SGHRS, CDR2 YFSETQ. The CDR3 bases are TGCGCCAGCAGCCTAGGACAGAACTCTGGGGCCAACGTCCTGACTTTC. As protein: CASSLGQNSGANVLTF.

This clonotype was seen many times. The rearrangement uses TRBV5-1 and TRBJ2-7; tentative D call: TRBD1 (5 bases). V lost 3 bases and J 2 bases, leaving 6 bases between the germline ends. CDR1 is SGHRS, CDR2 YFSETQ, per germline. This CDR3 has 12 residues. The CDR3 DNA reads as TGCGCCAGCAGCTCAGGGACCTACGAGCAGTACTTC. This encodes CASSSGTYEQYF.

This clonotype showed up just a few times. One junction end does not reproduce the germline sequence, and a read error may be involved. The chain is built from TRBV11-2 and TRBJ2-7, with a weak D call TRBD1 (5 bases). This CDR3 spans 15 amino acids. The germline CDR1 and CDR2 sequences are SGHAT and FQNNGV. This CDR3 is CAGSLGQNPNYEQYF. In DNA form, the CDR3 reads TGTGCCGGCAGCTTGGGGCAGAACCCCAACTACGAGCAGTACTTC.

Regarding this clonotype: One end of the junction is discordant with germline, which a read error may explain. The chain is built from TRBV6-2 or TRBV6-3 and TRBJ1-1, with D hard to call. The germline CDR1 and CDR2 sequences are MNHEY and SVGEGT. This CDR3 is built from 13 residues. The CDR3 bases are TGTGCCAACAGTTACCTGGGGAACACTGAAGCTCTCTTT. As protein: CANSYLGNTEALF.

Notes on this clonotype: This is likely a read error, given that the CDR3 carries no conserved phenylalanine or tryptophan at its end. V gene TRBV6-2 or TRBV6-3 combines with J gene TRBJ2-1; TRBD2 might be the D (6 bases). Germline lookup yields CDR1 MNHEY and CDR2 SVGEGT. The CDR3 covers 14 residues. CDR3 nucleotide sequence: TGTGTCAGCAGACCCGACGGGGGTTTCAATGAGCAGTTCCTC. It yields the protein CVSRPDGGFNEQFL.

With respect to this clonotype: A junction end diverges from the germline sequence, so it may reflect a read error. V and J are TRBV11-2 and TRBJ2-2; 8 bases are shared with TRBD1. Germline-derived CDR1 and CDR2 are SGHAT and FQNNGV. CDR3 length: 14 amino acids. CDR3 sequence reads: CVSGWYRGSGELFF. In DNA form, the CDR3 reads TGTGTCAGCGGCTGGTACAGGGGGAGCGGGGAGCTGTTTTTT.

A word on this clonotype: Being one base from a much bigger clone, this may be a read error. The chain couples TRBV10-3 to TRBJ1-5; maybe TRBD1 (6 bases). This CDR3 is built from 14 residues. Germline assignment: CDR1 ENHRY and CDR2 SYGVKD. CDR3: CAISESGGDQLQHF. In DNA, the CDR3 is TGTGCCATCAGTGAAAGTGGGGGCGACCAGCTCCAGCATTTT.

The J gene is TRBJ2-5, the V gene TRBV5-5, with a possible D match to TRBD2 (6 bases). The CDR3 loop spans 14 amino acids. Germline values: CDR1 SGHKS, CDR2 YYEKEE (reference sequence). The V and J ends lost 6 bases and 11 bases respectively, with 23 bases between them. Here the CDR3 DNA reads TGTGCCAGCACCACACTAGCCGACGGCCGGACTCAGTACTTC. Its translation: CASTTLADGRTQYF.

Note on this clonotype: Here the CDR3 omits its conserved ending phenylalanine or tryptophan, so a read error is the likely source. This chain connects TRBV5-6 to TRBJ2-3; D remains ambiguous. The CDR3 contains 14 residues. Germline V lookup: CDR1 SGHDT, CDR2 YYEEEE. The CDR3 bases are TGTGCCAGCAGCCGGACGGCGTTTACAGATACTCAGTATCTT. It translates to CASSRTAFTDTQYL.

This clonotype has at least ten counts. V usage is TRBV6-1 and J usage is TRBJ1-1; no definite D call. There are 13 residues in the CDR3. CDR1 is MNHNS and CDR2 is SASEGT in the germline V gene. Trimming removed 10 bases from V and 6 bases from J, with 18 bases in between. The chain's CDR3 is CATSSGPASEAFF. Written as DNA, the CDR3 is TGTGCCACATCCAGCGGGCCGGCTTCTGAAGCTTTCTTT.

Only a few counts were recorded for this clonotype. Given a much more abundant clone one base away, this may be a read error. This CDR3 is missing its conserved last phenylalanine or tryptophan, likely due to a read error. This chain joins TRBV12-3 or TRBV12-4 and TRBJ1-4; the D gene is possibly TRBD1 (6 bases). The CDR3 consists of 14 residues. Trimming removed 1 base at V and 10 bases at J, with 13 bases between. CDR3 nucleotide sequence: TGTGCCAGCAGTTTAGTACAGGGAGGTGGAAAACTGTTTCTT. It codes for CASSLVQGGGKLFL.

Regarding this clonotype: A much more abundant neighbour one base away suggests this may be a read error. CDR3 bases: TGTGCCAGCAGCTTATGGGCTGAGATTACGCAGTATTTT. Encoded protein: CASSLWAEITQYF. J is TRBJ2-3 and V is TRBV7-8; no definite D call. Trimming removed 2 bases at V and 8 bases at J, with 11 bases between. Germline lookup yields CDR1 SGHVS and CDR2 FQNEAQ. CDR3 length: 13 residues.

In this sample, this clonotype is medium-sized. One end of the junction fails to match germline, which may point to a read error. V usage is TRBV11-2 and J usage is TRBJ2-1; D gene unclear. CDR1 and CDR2 (germline): SGHAT, FQNNGV. CDR3 size: 11 residues. CDR3 sequence (DNA): TGTGCCAGCAGCTTAGAACGGGTTACGCTCTTC. Protein product: CASSLERVTLF.

Of note for this clonotype: The germline gene is not matched at one end of the junction; a read error may be the cause. The chain carries TRBV12-3 or TRBV12-4 and TRBJ2-3; D gene ambiguous. CDR3 length: 11 amino acids. CDR3 residues: CAGSLRDTQYF. The CDR3 DNA reads as TGTGCCGGCAGTCTCAGGGATACGCAGTATTTT.

A remark on this clonotype: A much larger clone differs from this one at a single base, so this may be a read error. The rearrangement uses TRBV29-1 and TRBJ2-3, with TRBD2 identical over 7 bases. V lost 4 bases to trimming and J lost 2 bases; unmatched junction nucleotides: 9. The CDR3 spans 15 residues. From germline, CDR1 is SQVTM and CDR2 ANQGSEA. The CDR3 nucleotides are TGCAGCGTTGGCGACGCTAGCGGATACACAGATACGCAGTATTTT. Residues: CSVGDASGYTDTQYF.

This clonotype was seen a few times. This sequence may be a read error, since a much larger clone differs from it by one base. V gene TRBV14 combines with J gene TRBJ1-1; D is ambiguous. Looked up from germline, CDR1 is SGHDN and CDR2 is FVKESK. With 5 bases removed from V and 3 bases from J, the gap between germline ends came to 13 bases. This CDR3 spans 14 amino acids. The CDR3 here is CASSGWARDTEAFF. For the CDR3, the DNA is TGTGCCAGCAGCGGCTGGGCAAGGGACACTGAAGCTTTCTTT. Combining the CDR3 with reference TRBV14 and TRBJ1-1 gives the whole variable domain EAGVTQFPSHSVIEKGQTVTLRCDPISGHDNLYWYRRVMGKEIKFLLHFVKESKQDESGMPNNRFLAERTGGTYSTLKVQPAELEDSGVYFCASSGWARDTEAFFGQGTRLTVV.

Remarks on this clonotype: An end of the junction differs from the germline gene, which may be a read error. The chain is built from TRBV11-2 and TRBJ2-4, with a tentative D call TRBD2 (5 bases). CDR1 is SGHAT and CDR2 is FQNNGV in the germline V gene. CDR3 length: 13 amino acids. The CDR3 protein is CASSLDCKTIQYF. The CDR3 DNA reads as TGTGCCAGTTCACTAGATTGCAAAACCATTCAGTACTTC.

With respect to this clonotype: One end of the junction fails to match germline, which may point to a read error. The chain has TRBV11-2 and TRBJ2-1; either TRBD1 or TRBD2 may supply D (5 bases each). The CDR3 is made up of 17 amino acids. Germline values: CDR1 SGHAT, CDR2 FQNNGV. The CDR3 bases are TGTCCCAGCAGCTTACGAGCCGGGACCGATACCTACAATGAGCAGTTCTTC. It is translated as CPSSLRAGTDTYNEQFF.